This TCR beta chain was retrieved from a study of T-cell memory formation after mild COVID-19. The CDR3 is 16 amino acids. V was clipped by 4 bases and J by 4 bases; unmatched bases: 6. Germline V lookup: CDR1 SGHVS, CDR2 FNYEAQ. Broader study findings: Some SARS-CoV-2-responding clones were already detected in memory before infection.

TCRdb passed the 5' RACE reads through MiXCR, listing each CDR3 protein once. The sample contains approximately 500,000 distinct CDR3 sequences, 20% to 30% of which appear only once. Of note for this clonotype: As yet, its antigen is unknown.

The chain couples TRBV7-6 to TRBJ2-1; TRBD2 aligns across 11 bases. The sequence was collected from an adult woman who had mild COVID-19 (a few samples of this study predate the infection). Cell type and time point are not known. The sample comprised PBMCs or a T cell subset sorted from them (not recorded which). The CDR3 nucleotides are TGTGCCAGCAGCTCGGAAACTAGCGGGGGATACAATGAGCAGTTCTTC. Translation: CASSSETSGGYNEQFF.